The rows below give T cell receptor beta chains drawn from one sample of a study of T cells in Graves' hyperthyroidism and ophthalmopathy. TCRdb reprocessed the multiplex PCR reads with MiXCR, giving one entry per CDR3 protein. The data show nearly 600,000 distinct CDR3 sequences, about 15% seen once. Sequences were obtained from blood. These receptors were obtained from a woman in her 30s with Graves' hyperthyroidism that later progressed to Graves' ophthalmopathy. Each CDR3 is given with its conserved first and last residue. The D gene is left open where the match is weak. Not all rows give a size; the values are once, few, many and, for expanded clones, a class.

clone_size,j_call,d_call,v_call,cdr3_nt,cdr3_aa
many,TRBJ2-5,TRBD2,TRBV3-1,TGTGCCAGCAGCCGGACTAGCGGAAACCAAGAGACCCAGTACTTC,CASSRTSGNQETQYF
.,TRBJ1-5,.,TRBV7-2,TGTGCCAGCAGCTTAGGGGGGGGTAGTCAGCCCCAGCATTTT,CASSLGGGSQPQHF
few,TRBJ1-2,TRBD1,TRBV5-1,TGCGCCAGCAGCTTGGCCATGGGACAGGGGGATGGCTACACCTTC,CASSLAMGQGDGYTF
many,TRBJ2-1,TRBD1,TRBV10-3,TGTGCCATCAGTGAGTCGGGGACAGGTAATGAGCAGTTCTTC,CAISESGTGNEQFF
many,TRBJ2-5,.,TRBV7-9,TGTGCCAGCAGCTCGTCCCCGGGACTTAGAGACCAGTACTTC,CASSSSPGLRDQYF
.,TRBJ2-1,TRBD2,TRBV5-1,TGCGCCAGCAGCTTGGGGTTCGGGAGGACTGGTGAGCAGTTCTTC,CASSLGFGRTGEQFF
many,TRBJ1-1,.,TRBV18,TGTGCCAGCCGGAGTGCTGAAGCTTTCTTT,CASRSAEAFF
.,TRBJ1-2,TRBD1,TRBV11-3,TGTGCCAGCAGCTTCGACCCCGGACAGGGAGTTAACTATGGCTACACCTTC,CASSFDPGQGVNYGYTF
many,TRBJ2-3,.,TRBV12-3/TRBV12-4,TGTGCCAGCAGTTTCCGTACTTGGCGGGGAGATACGCAGTATTTT,CASSFRTWRGDTQYF
.,TRBJ1-1,TRBD1,TRBV19,TGTGCCAGTAGTCCGGGACAGGTTTTCAACACTGAAGCTTTCTTT,CASSPGQVFNTEAFF
many,TRBJ2-7,.,TRBV11-2,TGTGCCAGCGGCAGCATCGGAAGTTGGTACGAGCAGTACTTC,CASGSIGSWYEQYF
many,TRBJ1-3,.,TRBV2,TGTGCCAGCAGTCCCGCCCGGGGGCGCTCTGGAAACACCATATATTTT,CASSPARGRSGNTIYF
many,TRBJ2-5,TRBD1,TRBV30,TGTGCCTGGGCAACAGGGGGTTCCCTCCAAGAGACCCAGTACTTC,CAWATGGSLQETQYF
few,TRBJ1-1,.,TRBV6-5,TGTGCCAGCAGTTCGGGCCCGGGCAGGGCTGATGACACTGAAGCTTTCTTT,CASSSGPGRADDTEAFF
many,TRBJ2-2,.,TRBV19,TGTGCCAGTACCCCTCTCGGGGAGGGGGCGAAGACCGGGGAGCTGTTTTTT,CASTPLGEGAKTGELFF
.,TRBJ2-1,.,TRBV18,TGTGCCAGCTCACTTTACACCGCAGGGGTATCCTACAATGAGCAGTTCTTC,CASSLYTAGVSYNEQFF
many,TRBJ2-7,.,TRBV12-3/TRBV12-4,TGTGCCAGCAGTTTAATGCAGGGGTGGGTATGGGAGCAGTACTTC,CASSLMQGWVWEQYF
many,TRBJ2-7,.,TRBV29-1,TGCAGCGTTGCCAAAGGAGACAGCTCCTACGAGCAGTACTTC,CSVAKGDSSYEQYF
many,TRBJ1-1,TRBD1,TRBV29-1,TGCAGCGTTGATTTAACAGGGGGTTTTGAAGCTTTCTTT,CSVDLTGGFEAFF
few,TRBJ2-3,.,TRBV4-2,TGTGCCAGCAGCCAAGAACCGGATGGATATAAGTCAGATACGCAGTATTTT,CASSQEPDGYKSDTQYF
.,TRBJ2-1,TRBD2,TRBV11-3,TGTGCCAGCAGCGGCGGGAGGGACAATGAGCAGTTCTTC,CASSGGRDNEQFF
many,TRBJ2-3,.,TRBV5-4,TGTGCCAGCAGCTTGGCCCGGGGAAGTGGCACAGATACGCAGTATTTT,CASSLARGSGTDTQYF
many,TRBJ1-1,.,TRBV19,TGTGCCAGTAGTTCAATCAGGTCTGGGAACACTGAAGCTTTCTTT,CASSSIRSGNTEAFF
many,TRBJ1-1,TRBD1,TRBV30,TGTGCCTGGAGTAGGACAGGGCTGAACACTGAAGCTTTCTTT,CAWSRTGLNTEAFF
many,TRBJ2-3,.,TRBV30,TGTGCCTGGAGTGTTACCTTGGGAGATGGGCCAGATACGCAGTATTTT,CAWSVTLGDGPDTQYF
many,TRBJ1-6,.,TRBV5-1,TGCGCCAGCAGCTTGGACAGCCACCTGGATTCACCCCTCCACTTT,CASSLDSHLDSPLHF
many,TRBJ2-1,TRBD2,TRBV13,TGTGCCAGCAGCCGCCCGCTTGGAATAGCGGGAGTGGGTGAGCAGTTCTTC,CASSRPLGIAGVGEQFF
few,TRBJ1-5,TRBD1,TRBV27,TGTGCCAGCAGCCCGTCGGCAGGGGGCTTCACAGATACGCAGCATTTT,CASSPSAGGFTDTQHF
many,TRBJ2-2,.,TRBV30,TGTGCCTGGAGGGGCAGGGGTAACACCGGGGAGCTGTTTTTT,CAWRGRGNTGELFF
many,TRBJ1-3,TRBD1,TRBV20-1,TGCAGTGCTCGGGACAGGACGGGGGGAAACACCATATATTTT,CSARDRTGGNTIYF
many,TRBJ2-7,TRBD1,TRBV6-5,TGTGCCAGCAGTTACTCCTATGGGTGGGACAGAACCTACGAGCAGTACTTC,CASSYSYGWDRTYEQYF
many,TRBJ1-3,TRBD1,TRBV28,TGTGCCAGCAGTTTATATGGACAGGGGGCCTCTGGAAACACCATATATTTT,CASSLYGQGASGNTIYF
.,TRBJ2-7,TRBD1,TRBV4-1,TGCGCCAGCAGCCAGGCCATTATGGGGACAGGGGGCGTGGGGGAGCAGTACTTC,CASSQAIMGTGGVGEQYF
.,TRBJ2-1,.,TRBV24-1,TGTGCCACCAGTGATCTTGACAGGTCTTCCTACAATGAGCAGTTCTTC,CATSDLDRSSYNEQFF
few,TRBJ2-2,TRBD1,TRBV4-1,TGCGCCAGCAGCCCCCCGGACAGGGGGGACACCGGGGAGCTGTTTTTT,CASSPPDRGDTGELFF
many,TRBJ1-3,TRBD1,TRBV9,TGTGCCAGCAGCTTTGGACAGGCCGATGGAAACACCATATATTTT,CASSFGQADGNTIYF
.,TRBJ2-1,TRBD2,TRBV20-1,TGCAGTGCTCGAGGACCAGCGGGAAACTACAATGAGCAGTTCTTC,CSARGPAGNYNEQFF
few,TRBJ2-7,TRBD2,TRBV7-6,TGTGCCAGCAGCTTAAGCGGGATAAATGAGCAGTACTTC,CASSLSGINEQYF
few,TRBJ1-5,.,TRBV28,TGTGCCAGCAGTCAGCGGGACACCCAATATCAGCCCCAGCATTTT,CASSQRDTQYQPQHF
many,TRBJ2-5,.,TRBV30,TGTGCCTGGAGTGGAGGGCTCCAAGAGACCCAGTACTTC,CAWSGGLQETQYF
many,TRBJ1-5,.,TRBV20-1,TGCAGTGCTAAGGACGGTGGGAGCAATCAGCCCCAGCATTTT,CSAKDGGSNQPQHF
many,TRBJ2-1,TRBD1,TRBV27,TGTGCCAGCACGGGACAGGGGGGGGATGAGCAGTTCTTC,CASTGQGGDEQFF
.,TRBJ2-2,TRBD2,TRBV4-1,TGCGCCAGCAGCCAGAGTAGCGGGGACACCGGGGAGCTGTTTTTT,CASSQSSGDTGELFF
many,TRBJ1-5,.,TRBV2,TGTGCCAGCAGTAGCAAAGGGTTTAGCAATCAGCCCCAGCATTTT,CASSSKGFSNQPQHF
.,TRBJ1-5,TRBD1,TRBV5-1,TGCGCCAGTAGACTGGGACTGCAGGGGGGTCAGCCCCAGCATTTT,CASRLGLQGGQPQHF
once,TRBJ2-3,TRBD2,TRBV12-3/TRBV12-4,TGTGCCAGCAGTTTAGGGAGCCTAGCGGGGACTAGCACAGATACGCAGTATTTT,CASSLGSLAGTSTDTQYF
.,TRBJ2-5,.,TRBV2,TGTGCCAGCAGTGTACCCCGACCCGGGAGCGAGACCCAGTACTTC,CASSVPRPGSETQYF
many,TRBJ2-7,.,TRBV29-1,TGCAGCGTTGAAAAACTGGGCGGAACCTACGAGCAGTACTTC,CSVEKLGGTYEQYF
many,TRBJ2-3,TRBD2,TRBV13,TGTGCCAGCAGCTTACTTGCGGGAGGGGATACGCAGTATTTT,CASSLLAGGDTQYF
.,TRBJ1-2,.,TRBV5-5,TGTGCCAGCAGCCCACGGTTAACAAACTATGGCTACACCTTC,CASSPRLTNYGYTF
many,TRBJ2-2,.,TRBV24-1,TGTGCCACCAGTGATGAGAGACCCACCGGGGAGCTGTTTTTT,CATSDERPTGELFF
few,TRBJ1-2,.,TRBV6-1,TGTGCCAGCCGCTCCCACGAGGGGCAGAGTGGCTACACCTTC,CASRSHEGQSGYTF
many,TRBJ2-3,TRBD2,TRBV24-1,TGTGCCACCATAGGATCAAGCGGGAGAAACGGTACAGATACGCAGTATTTT,CATIGSSGRNGTDTQYF
many,TRBJ1-6,.,TRBV2,TGTGCCAGCAACAGGGCAGGGTATACCCTCGATAATTCACCCCTCCACTTT,CASNRAGYTLDNSPLHF
many,TRBJ2-5,.,TRBV12-3/TRBV12-4,TGTGCCAGCAGTGGTGGGTCTGAAGAGACCCAGTACTTC,CASSGGSEETQYF